These T cell receptor beta chains were read from a single sample in a study of shared clonotypes between healthy human individuals. Clones were sequenced by immunoSEQ multiplex PCR, and TCRdb holds only the in-frame ones, with some missing. Of roughly 2.2 million clones in the sample, roughly 93% were seen once. Sequenced input: naive CD4+ T cells from PBMCs. The receptors were gathered from a young man in good health. Some clones in this sample may be carry-over from other donors' samples. Each CDR3 is given with its conserved first and last residue. The order of the fields is CDR3 protein, CDR3 DNA, J gene, D gene, clone size, V gene. The D gene is left open where the match is weak. Where a row states a size, it is once, few, many or the class of an expanded clone; other rows omit it.

CDR3aa: CASSSGLRRRSLTDTQYF
CDR3nt: TGTGCCAGCAGTTCGGGCCTTCGGCGGAGAAGCCTCACAGATACGCAGTATTTT
j_gene: TRBJ2-3
d_gene: -
abundance: -
v_gene: TRBV27

CDR3aa: CASSPQQGAQTEAFF
CDR3nt: TGTGCCAGCTCACCACAACAGGGGGCGCAGACTGAAGCTTTCTTT
j_gene: TRBJ1-1
d_gene: TRBD1
abundance: -
v_gene: TRBV18

CDR3aa: CASSVSGGIYNEQFF
CDR3nt: TGTGCCAGCAGTGTTAGCGGGGGGATTTACAATGAGCAGTTCTTC
j_gene: TRBJ2-1
d_gene: TRBD2
abundance: -
v_gene: TRBV25-1

CDR3aa: CASSVIYEQYF
CDR3nt: TGTGCCAGCAGTGTGATTTACGAGCAGTACTTC
j_gene: TRBJ2-7
d_gene: -
abundance: -
v_gene: TRBV6-1

CDR3aa: CAITPGASSHNEQFF
CDR3nt: TGTGCCATCACCCCCGGGGCCTCCTCTCACAATGAGCAGTTCTTC
j_gene: TRBJ2-1
d_gene: -
abundance: -
v_gene: TRBV10-3

CDR3aa: CASSSISGTGAYEQYF
CDR3nt: TGTGCCAGCAGTTCCATTTCGGGGACAGGGGCCTACGAGCAGTACTTC
j_gene: TRBJ2-7
d_gene: TRBD1
abundance: -
v_gene: TRBV5-6

CDR3aa: CATSRDNPASGDTDTQYF
CDR3nt: TGTGCCACCAGCAGAGATAACCCGGCTAGCGGAGACACAGATACGCAGTATTTT
j_gene: TRBJ2-3
d_gene: TRBD2
abundance: -
v_gene: TRBV15

CDR3aa: CASMPRSISSSNYGYTF
CDR3nt: TGTGCCAGCATGCCCCGCTCTATCTCCAGCTCTAACTATGGCTACACCTTC
j_gene: TRBJ1-2
d_gene: -
abundance: -
v_gene: TRBV27

CDR3aa: CASSLAGTVNEKLFF
CDR3nt: TGCGCCAGCAGCTTAGCCGGGACGGTTAATGAAAAACTGTTTTTT
j_gene: TRBJ1-4
d_gene: -
abundance: once
v_gene: TRBV5-1

CDR3aa: CASSFSFETSGIKGNEQFF
CDR3nt: TGTGCCAGCAGCTTTAGCTTTGAGACTAGCGGGATAAAAGGGAATGAGCAGTTCTTC
j_gene: TRBJ2-1
d_gene: TRBD2
abundance: once
v_gene: TRBV7-3